These T cell receptor beta chains were read from a single sample in a study of blood T cells in healthy people across ages. TCRdb reanalysed the 5' RACE reads using MiXCR and keeps one entry per CDR3 protein. The data contain over a million distinct CDR3 sequences, approximately 59% of them singletons. The specimen was blood. The origin of the receptors is a man between 18 and 29 years old in good health. Each CDR3 is given with its conserved first and last residue. Fields, in order: CDR3 protein, CDR3 DNA, D gene, V gene, clone size, J gene. The D gene is left open where the match is weak. Size tells how often a clone was seen (once, few, many) or the class of an expanded clone, and some rows leave it out.

CDR3: CATSGGQHASYEQYF
DNA: TGTGCCACCAGTGGGGGACAGCATGCCTCCTATGAGCAGTACTTC
D: TRBD1
V: TRBV24-1
size: .
J: TRBJ2-7

CDR3: CASRTTGGAGGDTQYF
DNA: TGTGCCAGCAGAACTACGGGGGGGGCCGGAGGGGATACGCAGTATTTT
D: TRBD2
V: TRBV7-9
size: .
J: TRBJ2-3

CDR3: CSARDRQVTGELFF
DNA: TGCAGTGCTAGAGATCGGCAGGTCACCGGGGAGCTGTTTTTT
D: .
V: TRBV20-1
size: few
J: TRBJ2-2

CDR3: CSERMNTEAFF
DNA: TGCAGTGAGCGGATGAACACTGAAGCTTTCTTT
D: .
V: TRBV20-1
size: .
J: TRBJ1-1

CDR3: CSARDHLSGGYNEQFF
DNA: TGCAGTGCTAGAGATCATCTTAGCGGGGGGTACAATGAGCAGTTCTTC
D: TRBD2
V: TRBV20-1
size: few
J: TRBJ2-1

CDR3: CSVGEDSSSYEQYF
DNA: TGCAGCGTTGGGGAAGACAGTAGCTCCTACGAGCAGTACTTC
D: .
V: TRBV29-1
size: once
J: TRBJ2-7

CDR3: CAISDPGGGTSDTQYF
DNA: TGTGCCATCAGTGACCCCGGGGGCGGTACTTCAGATACGCAGTATTTT
D: .
V: TRBV10-3
size: many
J: TRBJ2-3

CDR3: CASSLAEDFGANYGYTF
DNA: TGTGCCAGCAGTTTAGCGGAGGATTTTGGCGCTAACTATGGCTACACCTTC
D: .
V: TRBV12-3/TRBV12-4
size: .
J: TRBJ1-2

CDR3: CASSNTGLAGGTWNYEQYF
DNA: TGTGCCAGCAGCAACACGGGACTAGCGGGGGGGACATGGAACTACGAGCAGTACTTC
D: TRBD2
V: TRBV6-1
size: .
J: TRBJ2-7

CDR3: CASADSWSYEQYF
DNA: TGTGCCAGCGCGGACAGCTGGTCCTACGAGCAGTACTTC
D: .
V: TRBV12-3/TRBV12-4
size: .
J: TRBJ2-7

CDR3: CASSLFMKFF
DNA: TGCGCCAGCAGCCTATTTATGAAGTTCTTC
D: .
V: TRBV5-1
size: .
J: TRBJ2-1

CDR3: CASTTGEASWELFF
DNA: TGTGCCAGCACTACAGGAGAGGCCTCATGGGAACTGTTTTTT
D: .
V: TRBV28
size: .
J: TRBJ1-4

CDR3: CASSYSRPLPKETQYF
DNA: TGTGCCAGCAGTTACTCAAGGCCGTTACCCAAAGAGACCCAGTACTTC
D: .
V: TRBV6-5
size: .
J: TRBJ2-5

CDR3: CASSLDRTTYEQYF
DNA: TGTGCCAGCAGTCTAGACAGGACTACCTACGAGCAGTACTTC
D: .
V: TRBV6-5
size: .
J: TRBJ2-7

CDR3: CASRPLAGEQFF
DNA: TGTGCCAGCAGACCGCTAGCGGGGGAGCAGTTCTTC
D: TRBD2
V: TRBV28
size: .
J: TRBJ2-1

CDR3: CASSLASTLWEQYF
DNA: TGTGCCAGCAGTTTAGCATCCACCCTCTGGGAGCAGTACTTC
D: .
V: TRBV27
size: few
J: TRBJ2-4

CDR3: CASSYTRGPYEQYF
DNA: TGTGCCAGCAGTTACACGCGGGGGCCCTACGAGCAGTACTTC
D: .
V: TRBV28
size: .
J: TRBJ2-7

CDR3: CASRTWQGRGDTEAFF
DNA: TGTGCCAGCAGGACATGGCAGGGGCGGGGGGACACTGAAGCTTTCTTT
D: .
V: TRBV27
size: .
J: TRBJ1-1

CDR3: CASSLARETSGYEQYF
DNA: TGTGCCAGCAGCTTAGCACGTGAGACTAGCGGGTACGAGCAGTACTTC
D: TRBD2
V: TRBV7-2
size: few
J: TRBJ2-7

CDR3: CASSSSGTGSEKLFF
DNA: TGTGCCAGCAGCTCGTCTGGGACAGGGTCTGAAAAACTGTTTTTT
D: TRBD1
V: TRBV14
size: few
J: TRBJ1-4

CDR3: CSADGGAIGNEQFF
DNA: TGCAGTGCTGACGGGGGAGCCATAGGGAATGAGCAGTTCTTC
D: .
V: TRBV20-1
size: once
J: TRBJ2-1

CDR3: CASSYDRGGREDTQYF
DNA: TGTGCCAGCAGTTACGACCGGGGGGGCAGGGAAGATACGCAGTATTTT
D: TRBD2
V: TRBV6-5
size: once
J: TRBJ2-3

CDR3: CSAEGPGEQFF
DNA: TGCAGTGCTGAGGGTCCAGGGGAGCAGTTCTTC
D: .
V: TRBV20-1
size: few
J: TRBJ2-1

CDR3: CASSTSASNQPQHF
DNA: TGTGCCAGCAGCACGAGCGCGAGCAATCAGCCCCAGCATTTT
D: .
V: TRBV5-5
size: .
J: TRBJ1-5

CDR3: CASSRSGDLYEQYF
DNA: TGTGCCAGCAGCCGAAGCGGGGACCTCTACGAGCAGTACTTC
D: TRBD2
V: TRBV11-2
size: .
J: TRBJ2-7